The rows below give T cell receptor beta chains drawn from one sample of a study of immune heterogeneity within non-small cell lung tumors. TCRdb passed the multiplex PCR reads through MiXCR, listing each CDR3 protein once. This table holds thousands of distinct CDR3 sequences, 55% found once. Sequencing was carried out using lung tumor tissue. The receptors stem from a man between 60 and 70 years old with non-small cell lung cancer. Each CDR3 is given with its conserved first and last residue. A D gene is named only where the DNA matches it firmly. Only part of the rows carry a size: once, few, many, or a class if the clone is expanded.

j_call: TRBJ1-1; clone_size: .; cdr3_length: 15; d_call: .; v_call: TRBV7-3; cdr3_nt: TGTGCCAGCAGCTTGGGTTCGGGCAGGGACACTGAAGCTTTCTTT; cdr3_aa: CASSLGSGRDTEAFF
j_call: TRBJ2-6; clone_size: few; cdr3_length: 23; d_call: .; v_call: TRBV27; cdr3_nt: TGTGCCAGCAGTTTATCGAATTCGGCTGAGGGGAGTACCTCTCGCTCTGGGGCCAACGTCCTGACTTTC; cdr3_aa: CASSLSNSAEGSTSRSGANVLTF
j_call: TRBJ2-3; clone_size: once; cdr3_length: 11; d_call: .; v_call: TRBV11-3; cdr3_nt: TGTGCCAGCAGCTTCGCGGATACGCAGTATTTT; cdr3_aa: CASSFADTQYF
j_call: TRBJ1-6; clone_size: few; cdr3_length: 14; d_call: .; v_call: TRBV19; cdr3_nt: TGTGCCAGTACCGCCCCGAATCGCTATTCACCCCTCCACTTT; cdr3_aa: CASTAPNRYSPLHF
j_call: TRBJ1-1; clone_size: once; cdr3_length: 14; d_call: .; v_call: TRBV5-1; cdr3_nt: TGCGCCAGCAGCCCTTCCGGGGGAGGCACTGAAGCTTTCTTT; cdr3_aa: CASSPSGGGTEAFF
j_call: TRBJ1-4; clone_size: .; cdr3_length: 16; d_call: .; v_call: TRBV2; cdr3_nt: TGTGCCAGCAGTTTGGACAGTCCTGCAACTAATGAAAAACTGTTTTTT; cdr3_aa: CASSLDSPATNEKLFF
j_call: TRBJ1-5; clone_size: .; cdr3_length: 17; d_call: TRBD1; v_call: TRBV27; cdr3_nt: TGTGCCAGCCGGCCGGACAGGGGGATTTTTGGCAATCAGCCCCAGCATTTT; cdr3_aa: CASRPDRGIFGNQPQHF
j_call: TRBJ2-3; clone_size: .; cdr3_length: 14; d_call: .; v_call: TRBV7-9; cdr3_nt: TGTGCCAGCAGCTTAGGTCACCCGGGTGATACGCAGTATTTT; cdr3_aa: CASSLGHPGDTQYF
j_call: TRBJ2-2; clone_size: .; cdr3_length: 15; d_call: TRBD1; v_call: TRBV12-3/TRBV12-4; cdr3_nt: TGTGCCAGCAGTAAGGACAGGGGGGGGACCGGGGAGCTGTTTTTT; cdr3_aa: CASSKDRGGTGELFF
j_call: TRBJ2-7; clone_size: .; cdr3_length: 14; d_call: .; v_call: TRBV7-8; cdr3_nt: TGTGCCAGCAGCCCTACCGAAACAAGCTACGAGCAGTACTTC; cdr3_aa: CASSPTETSYEQYF
j_call: TRBJ1-5; clone_size: .; cdr3_length: 15; d_call: .; v_call: TRBV24-1; cdr3_nt: TGTGCCACCAGTGCACGGGACGGGGTCAATCAGCCCCAGCATTTT; cdr3_aa: CATSARDGVNQPQHF
j_call: TRBJ2-7; clone_size: .; cdr3_length: 16; d_call: .; v_call: TRBV15; cdr3_nt: TGTGCCACCAGCAGAGAAGCCCCGGCCGGAGCCTACGAGCAGTACTTC; cdr3_aa: CATSREAPAGAYEQYF
j_call: TRBJ2-7; clone_size: .; cdr3_length: 14; d_call: TRBD2; v_call: TRBV30; cdr3_nt: TGTGCCTGGAGTGAGGGCGGGAGGGCCTACGAGCAGTACTTC; cdr3_aa: CAWSEGGRAYEQYF
j_call: TRBJ2-1; clone_size: .; cdr3_length: 17; d_call: TRBD2; v_call: TRBV2; cdr3_nt: TGTGCCAGCAGTGATCCCCTGACTAGCGGAACCTACAATGAGCAGTTCTTC; cdr3_aa: CASSDPLTSGTYNEQFF
j_call: TRBJ1-5; clone_size: .; cdr3_length: 14; d_call: .; v_call: TRBV27; cdr3_nt: TGTGCCAGCAGTTTACAGGGGCTGAATCAGCCCCAGCATTTT; cdr3_aa: CASSLQGLNQPQHF
j_call: TRBJ2-7; clone_size: .; cdr3_length: 14; d_call: TRBD2; v_call: TRBV20-1; cdr3_nt: TGCAGTGCTAGAGTAGCGGGAAGGGGCTACGAGCAGTACTTC; cdr3_aa: CSARVAGRGYEQYF
j_call: TRBJ1-5; clone_size: once; cdr3_length: 14; d_call: .; v_call: TRBV24-1; cdr3_nt: TGTGCCACCAGTGATTCGGGGAACAATCAGCCCCAGCATTTT; cdr3_aa: CATSDSGNNQPQHF
j_call: TRBJ1-5; clone_size: .; cdr3_length: 15; d_call: .; v_call: TRBV6-2/TRBV6-3; cdr3_nt: TGTGCCAGCAGTTGGAGCACGGATGCCAATCAGCCCCAGCATTTT; cdr3_aa: CASSWSTDANQPQHF
j_call: TRBJ2-7; clone_size: .; cdr3_length: 14; d_call: TRBD2; v_call: TRBV20-1; cdr3_nt: TGCAGTGCGTATACTAGCGCCCGTCCCTACGAGCAGTACTTC; cdr3_aa: CSAYTSARPYEQYF
j_call: TRBJ2-7; clone_size: .; cdr3_length: 14; d_call: TRBD1; v_call: TRBV7-9; cdr3_nt: TGTGCCAGCAGCTTAGGGACAGGGACCTACGAGCAGTACTTC; cdr3_aa: CASSLGTGTYEQYF
j_call: TRBJ2-7; clone_size: .; cdr3_length: 13; d_call: TRBD2; v_call: TRBV20-1; cdr3_nt: TGCAGTGCTTCCGGGACTAGCATATACGAGCAGTACTTC; cdr3_aa: CSASGTSIYEQYF
j_call: TRBJ2-2; clone_size: .; cdr3_length: 16; d_call: .; v_call: TRBV15; cdr3_nt: TGTGCCACCAGCAGAGATCATAGGGCCAGCACCGGGGAGCTGTTTTTT; cdr3_aa: CATSRDHRASTGELFF
j_call: TRBJ1-1; clone_size: few; cdr3_length: 11; d_call: .; v_call: TRBV30; cdr3_nt: TGTGCCTGGAGGGATAATACTGCAGCTTTCTTT; cdr3_aa: CAWRDNTAAFF
j_call: TRBJ1-2; clone_size: few; cdr3_length: 12; d_call: .; v_call: TRBV20-1; cdr3_nt: TGCAGTGCTAGCGGCAGGCGTGATGGCTACACCTTC; cdr3_aa: CSASGRRDGYTF
j_call: TRBJ2-1; clone_size: .; cdr3_length: 21; d_call: TRBD2; v_call: TRBV27; cdr3_nt: TGTGCCAGCAGTTTATCAGGTTCCTATGGACTAGCGGGAGGTCTCTACAATGAGCAGTTCTTC; cdr3_aa: CASSLSGSYGLAGGLYNEQFF
j_call: TRBJ2-3; clone_size: .; cdr3_length: 17; d_call: TRBD2; v_call: TRBV15; cdr3_nt: TGTGCCACCAGCAGAGATCTCGCTAGCGGATTCGGGGATACGCAGTATTTT; cdr3_aa: CATSRDLASGFGDTQYF
j_call: TRBJ2-7; clone_size: .; cdr3_length: 13; d_call: TRBD1; v_call: TRBV10-3; cdr3_nt: TGTGCCATCAGCAAGACAGGGACCTACGAGCAGTACTTC; cdr3_aa: CAISKTGTYEQYF
j_call: TRBJ2-1; clone_size: .; cdr3_length: 15; d_call: .; v_call: TRBV20-1; cdr3_nt: TGCAGTGCTCAGAGGCGAAGAAGCTCCTACAATGAGCAGTTCTTC; cdr3_aa: CSAQRRRSSYNEQFF
j_call: TRBJ1-1; clone_size: few; cdr3_length: 14; d_call: TRBD1; v_call: TRBV20-1; cdr3_nt: TGCAGTGCCGAAATACAGGGGGCGGCATCTGAAGCTTTCTTT; cdr3_aa: CSAEIQGAASEAFF
j_call: TRBJ2-3; clone_size: .; cdr3_length: 14; d_call: .; v_call: TRBV29-1; cdr3_nt: TGCAGCGTATCCTATGGTGGGAGCCCAGATACGCAGTATTTT; cdr3_aa: CSVSYGGSPDTQYF
j_call: TRBJ2-7; clone_size: few; cdr3_length: 16; d_call: TRBD2; v_call: TRBV28; cdr3_nt: TGTGCCAGCAGCCCGGGGACTAGCGGGGTATCCTACGAGCAGTACTTC; cdr3_aa: CASSPGTSGVSYEQYF
j_call: TRBJ2-1; clone_size: .; cdr3_length: 13; d_call: TRBD2; v_call: TRBV20-1; cdr3_nt: TGCAGTCTTAAGCGGGGGGACTACAATGAGCAGTTCTTC; cdr3_aa: CSLKRGDYNEQFF
j_call: TRBJ1-6; clone_size: .; cdr3_length: 13; d_call: .; v_call: TRBV3-1; cdr3_nt: TGTGCCAGCAGCTCTAACAGGGACTCACCCCTCCACTTT; cdr3_aa: CASSSNRDSPLHF
j_call: TRBJ2-1; clone_size: few; cdr3_length: 15; d_call: TRBD2; v_call: TRBV5-1; cdr3_nt: TGCGCCAGCAGCCCCAAGCGGGAGGGCCAGGATGAGCAGTTCTTC; cdr3_aa: CASSPKREGQDEQFF
j_call: TRBJ1-6; clone_size: .; cdr3_length: 12; d_call: TRBD1; v_call: TRBV5-4; cdr3_nt: TGTGCCAGCAGCCTGGGACAGGGACCCCTCCACTTT; cdr3_aa: CASSLGQGPLHF
j_call: TRBJ2-3; clone_size: .; cdr3_length: 16; d_call: TRBD2; v_call: TRBV25-1; cdr3_nt: TGTGCCAGCAGTGGGAGACTAGCGGGAGTGGCAGATACGCAGTATTTT; cdr3_aa: CASSGRLAGVADTQYF
j_call: TRBJ1-5; clone_size: .; cdr3_length: 15; d_call: TRBD1; v_call: TRBV28; cdr3_nt: TGTGCCAGCAGCCGTCCGGGACAGGTTTGGGAGCCCCAGCATTTT; cdr3_aa: CASSRPGQVWEPQHF
j_call: TRBJ1-6; clone_size: .; cdr3_length: 15; d_call: .; v_call: TRBV5-6; cdr3_nt: TGTGCCAGCAGCCGTGAAACAGGAAATAATTCACCCCTCCACTTT; cdr3_aa: CASSRETGNNSPLHF
j_call: TRBJ1-2; clone_size: .; cdr3_length: 13; d_call: .; v_call: TRBV4-2; cdr3_nt: TGTGCCAGCAGCCAAGATATCAGGGATGGCTACACCTTC; cdr3_aa: CASSQDIRDGYTF
j_call: TRBJ2-3; clone_size: .; cdr3_length: 11; d_call: .; v_call: TRBV20-1; cdr3_nt: TGCAGTGCAAGTGGTACAGATACGCAGTATTTT; cdr3_aa: CSASGTDTQYF
j_call: TRBJ2-7; clone_size: few; cdr3_length: 11; d_call: TRBD2; v_call: TRBV6-1; cdr3_nt: TGTGCCAGCCGGGGGGATTTCGAGCAGTACTTC; cdr3_aa: CASRGDFEQYF
j_call: TRBJ2-2; clone_size: .; cdr3_length: 15; d_call: TRBD1; v_call: TRBV5-1; cdr3_nt: TGCGCCAGCAGCTGGACAGGGGGCAACACCGGGGAGCTGTTTTTT; cdr3_aa: CASSWTGGNTGELFF